This TCR beta chain comes out of a study of T cell responses to AZD1222 COVID-19 vaccine. V shed 9 bases and J 5 bases; nucleotides not matched to a gene: 6. This CDR3 has 13 amino acids. Produced via immunoSEQ multiplex PCR; TCRdb's table is partial and in-frame only. The repertoire holds around 100,000 clones, nearly 90% seen once, with 2% to 2.5% in the top ten. This clonotype was sampled from an adult who received the AZD1222 COVID-19 vaccine. V is TRBV12-3 or TRBV12-4 and J is TRBJ2-5; TRBD2 agrees at 10 bases. This material consisted of peripheral blood, taken 28 days after the second AZD1222 dose. DNA of the CDR3: TGTGCCAGTACTAGCGGGAAATGGGAGACCCAGTACTTC. Its protein product is CASTSGKWETQYF.